The clone carrying this T cell receptor (beta chain) came up a few times. This sample stems from a study of blood T cell repertoires in COVID-19. As for the study in general: T cells, B-cell-depleted T cells, or PBMCs provided the cDNA or gDNA that served as material.

The germline gives CDR1 ENHRY, CDR2 SYGVKD. This CDR3 spans 15 amino acids. V shed 4 bases and J shed 4 bases, with 16 bases lying between them. The assay was immunoSEQ multiplex PCR, and TCRdb's table has in-frame clones only and misses some. The sample has about 110,000 clones; roughly 85% are singletons. J is TRBJ1-2 and V is TRBV10-3; perhaps TRBD1 as D (6 bases). This receptor was obtained from a man aged 35-49 years with acute or convalescent COVID-19. Material: peripheral blood. For the CDR3, the DNA is TGTGCCATCAGTGCCCAAGGACAGCCTTCCTATGGCTACACCTTC. This gives the protein CAISAQGQPSYGYTF.